The 23 T cell receptor beta chains in this list originate from one sample, sequenced in a study of T cell responses to AZD1222 COVID-19 vaccine. Here immunoSEQ multiplex PCR was the method, and the copy in TCRdb shows in-frame clones only, minus some. This sample has over 150,000 clones, with 90% found just once. The material sequenced was peripheral blood, taken on day 0 of AZD1222 vaccination. Source of these receptors: an adult in good health.

This chain joins TRBV19 and TRBJ1-4, with a tentative D call TRBD1 (5 bases). Trimming took 5 bases from V and 5 from J, leaving 15 bases between them. The germline V gene has CDR1 LNHDA and CDR2 SQIVND (reference sequence). This CDR3 region has 15 residues. This CDR3 reads CASSLGGLSNEKLFF. The CDR3, as DNA: TGTGCCAGTAGTTTGGGGGGACTGAGCAATGAAAAACTGTTTTTT.

The chain has TRBV5-6 and TRBJ2-2; 7 bases fit TRBD1. V gave up 2 bases and J gave up 5 bases; unmatched junction bases: 3. The CDR3 spans 14 residues. In germline, CDR1 is SGHDT, CDR2 YYEEEE. CDR3 residues: CASSFGTATGELFF. The CDR3 DNA sequence: TGTGCCAGCAGCTTTGGGACAGCAACCGGGGAGCTGTTTTTT.

This sequence joins TRBV29-1 and TRBJ1-2; D perhaps matches TRBD1 (5 bases). The V end lost 1 base, the J end lost 8 bases, and 14 bases lay between the germline ends. In germline, CDR1 is SQVTM, CDR2 ANQGSEA. The CDR3 runs 13 residues. The CDR3 nucleotides are TGCAGCGTTGAAGTGGGTTCATCAGGGGGCTACACCTTC. Amino acids: CSVEVGSSGGYTF.

The V call is TRBV10-3, the J call TRBJ2-3; 7 nucleotides agree with TRBD2. V was clipped by 4 bases and J by 1 base; unmatched bases: 2. Germline CDR1 is ENHRY and CDR2 is SYGVKD. The CDR3 loop spans 14 amino acids. The CDR3 nucleotides are TGTGCCATCAGTGCGGGGGGAGGCACAGATACGCAGTATTTT. Residues: CAISAGGGTDTQYF.

The rearrangement joins TRBV9 to TRBJ2-7; 10 nucleotides agree with TRBD1. This CDR3 has 15 amino acids. CDR1 and CDR2 (germline): SGDLS, YYNGEE. V lost 0 bases and J lost 1; bases outside the gene matches: 1. Written as DNA, the CDR3 is TGTGCCAGCAGCGTAGGGGGACAGGGGTCCTACGAGCAGTACTTC. Its protein is CASSVGGQGSYEQYF.

The CDR3 reads CASSVGTSGGLRQETQYF. In DNA form, the CDR3 reads TGTGCCAGCAGCGTAGGGACTAGCGGGGGCCTACGGCAAGAGACCCAGTACTTC. V gene TRBV7-2 combines with J gene TRBJ2-5; TRBD2 matches at 14 bases. This CDR3 is built from 18 residues. The V segment lost 5 bases and the J segment 2 bases; nucleotides outside the gene matches: 10. Germline V gives CDR1 SGHTA, CDR2 FQGNSA. The full variable domain, in which reference TRBV7-2 and TRBJ2-5 provide the parts outside the CDR3, is GAGVSQSPSNKVTEKGKDVELRCDPISGHTALYWYRQSLGQGLEFLIYFQGNSAPDKSGLPSDRFSAERTGGSVSTLTIQRTQQEDSAVYLCASSVGTSGGLRQETQYFGPGTRLLVL.

The rearrangement uses TRBV11-3 and TRBJ2-2, with D maybe TRBD2 (6 bases). The CDR3 totals 14 residues. The germline CDR1 and CDR2 sequences are SGHNT and YENEEA. Trimming removed 0 bases from V and 6 bases from J, with 8 bases in between. CDR3 protein: CASSLDPGAGELFF. The DNA of the CDR3 is TGTGCCAGCAGCTTAGATCCGGGGGCCGGGGAGCTGTTTTTT.

This chain uses TRBV15 with TRBJ1-6; 8 bases map to TRBD1. The CDR3 spans 14 residues. V shed 7 bases and J 8 bases; nucleotides not matched to a gene: 7. Germline CDR1 LNHNV, CDR2 YYDKDF (reference sequence). For the CDR3, the DNA is TGTGCCACCACCCCGGACAGGGAATATTCACCCCTCCACTTT. Translation: CATTPDREYSPLHF.

This chain joins TRBV7-3 and TRBJ2-5; 11 bases fit TRBD1. Germline trimming cut 5 bases from V and 3 bases from J; bases unmatched to any gene: 5. The CDR3 consists of 15 residues. Germline V gene sequence: CDR1 SGHTA, CDR2 FQGTGA. CDR3 protein: CASSPRTGGEETQYF. CDR3 coding DNA: TGTGCCAGCAGCCCCCGGACAGGGGGCGAAGAGACCCAGTACTTC.

This clone was seen a handful of times. This chain joins TRBV7-2 and TRBJ2-1; 9 nucleotides match TRBD2. CDR1 is SGHTA, CDR2 FQGNSA, per germline. V was pared by 1 base and J by 9 bases, with 13 bases of the junction left unmatched. The CDR3 is 17 amino acids. CDR3 amino acids: CASSLEAGGGAEGEQFF. In DNA, the CDR3 is TGTGCCAGCAGCTTAGAAGCAGGCGGGGGGGCTGAGGGTGAGCAGTTCTTC.

The chain employs TRBV2 and TRBJ1-1, with 8 bases identical to TRBD1. Germline trimming cut 8 bases from V and 2 bases from J; bases unmatched to any gene: 10. Per germline, CDR1 SNHLY and CDR2 FYNNEI. The CDR3 length is 15 residues. In nucleotides, the CDR3 is TGTGCCAGCCGAATCCGACAGGGGACTAACACTGAAGCTTTCTTT. This encodes CASRIRQGTNTEAFF.

The chain combines TRBV7-8 with TRBJ2-7; 8 bases fit TRBD1. J gave up 5 bases and V 3 bases, and 6 bases lay outside the gene matches. Germline V gene lookup returns CDR1 SGHVS and CDR2 FQNEAQ. This CDR3 region has 14 residues. CDR3 DNA: TGTGCCAGCAGCTTGGGCAGGGGGCGACACGAGCAGTACTTC. Its protein product is CASSLGRGRHEQYF.

Concerning this clone: Other DNA variants within this sample encode the same CDR3. The chain has TRBV5-6 and TRBJ2-7; D may be TRBD2 (5 bases). V was shortened by 2 bases and J by 4 bases, with 7 bases between the two germline ends. The CDR3 length is 12 residues. The germline V gene has CDR1 SGHDT and CDR2 YYEEEE. The CDR3 sequence is CASSFGGYEQYF. The DNA for the CDR3 is TGTGCCAGCAGCTTTGGAGGATACGAGCAGTACTTC.

The chain recombines TRBV6-2 or TRBV6-3 with TRBJ1-6, with 10 bases lining up with TRBD1. Per germline, CDR1 MNHEY and CDR2 SVGEGT. CDR3 length: 17 residues. The V gene end was trimmed by 6 bases and the J gene end by 9 bases; junction bases not matched to a gene: 14. CDR3 bases: TGTGCCAGCAGCCTATCGGTGGGACAGGGGTTTAGTTCACCCCTCCACTTT. Encoded protein: CASSLSVGQGFSSPLHF.

This clone was seen just once. The chain links TRBV19 to TRBJ1-2; the D is unclear. V was trimmed by 3 bases and J by 6 bases, leaving 14 bases between them. The V gene's germline CDR1 is LNHDA and CDR2 SQIVND (reference sequence). This CDR3 has 14 residues. The CDR3 loop is CASSISVELDGYTF. CDR3 nucleotides: TGTGCCAGTAGTATCTCTGTAGAACTGGATGGCTACACCTTC.

The CDR3 sequence: CASSYPSGGHNEQFF. CDR3 sequence (DNA): TGTGCCAGCAGTTACCCTAGCGGGGGGCATAATGAGCAGTTCTTC. V is TRBV6-2 or TRBV6-3 and J is TRBJ2-1; 11 positions agree with TRBD2. This CDR3 has 15 residues. V lost 2 bases and J lost 7; bases outside the gene matches: 4. The germline V gene has CDR1 MNHEY and CDR2 SVGEGT.

The chain carries TRBV20-1 and TRBJ1-1, with D possibly being TRBD1 (5 bases). In germline, CDR1 is DFQATT, CDR2 SNEGSKA (reference sequence). The CDR3 has 11 amino acids. Trimming removed 6 bases at V and 8 bases at J, with 13 bases between. CDR3 bases: TGCAGTGCGATGAGCAGGGAGGAAGCTTTCTTT. Protein sequence: CSAMSREEAFF.

This clone has a single count. The chain recombines TRBV5-1 with TRBJ2-3; 7 bases fit TRBD2. The CDR3 has 15 residues. Germline assignment: CDR1 SGHRS and CDR2 YFSETQ. V was pared by 5 bases and J by 5 bases, with 11 bases of the junction left unmatched. DNA for the CDR3: TGCGCCAGCAGAGTCGGGACTACCCGAGGAGATACGCAGTATTTT. Encoded protein: CASRVGTTRGDTQYF.

The CDR3: CASSSLAGYNEQFF. For the CDR3, the DNA is TGTGCCAGCAGTTCCCTAGCGGGGTACAATGAGCAGTTCTTC. The chain combines TRBV6-5 with TRBJ2-1; 9 bases map to TRBD2. V lost 4 bases, J lost 4 bases, and 2 bases stayed unmatched. Germline CDR1 MNHEY, CDR2 SVGAGI. The CDR3 contains 14 residues.

The chain recombines TRBV6-2 or TRBV6-3 with TRBJ1-2; 11 bases align to TRBD1. The CDR3 runs 15 residues. CDR1 and CDR2 (germline): MNHEY, SVGEGT. Trimming removed 5 bases from V and 7 bases from J; junction bases left unmatched: 9. In DNA form, the CDR3 reads TGTGCCAGCAGTCTACCGGGACAGGGGGATTCTGGCTACACCTTC. Amino acid sequence: CASSLPGQGDSGYTF.

This chain links TRBV6-5 with TRBJ2-5; 8 positions agree with TRBD1. V lost 3 bases and J lost 2; bases outside the gene matches: 5. The CDR3 contains 15 residues. Germline CDR1 reads MNHEY; CDR2 reads SVGAGI. The CDR3 loop reads CASSYWRTGQETQYF. Here the CDR3 DNA reads TGTGCCAGCAGTTATTGGAGGACAGGGCAAGAGACCCAGTACTTC.

The chain joins TRBV5-4 to TRBJ1-4; D is unresolved. This CDR3 is built from 15 residues. V lost 4 bases and J lost 0, with 10 bases in between. Germline V CDR1 and CDR2: SGHNT, YYREEE (reference sequence). Written as DNA, the CDR3 is TGTGCCAGCAGCCGAGAAAGCGCAACTAATGAAAAACTGTTTTTT. Translation: CASSRESATNEKLFF. Full variable domain (rest looked up from reference TRBV5-4 and TRBJ1-4): ETGVTQSPTHLIKTRGQQVTLRCSSQSGHNTVSWYQQALGQGPQFIFQYYREEENGRGNFPPRFSGLQFPNYSSELNVNALELDDSALYLCASSRESATNEKLFFGSGTQLSVL.

This sequence joins TRBV18 and TRBJ2-2, with 8 bases aligning to TRBD1. CDR3 length: 14 amino acids. The V gene end was trimmed by 6 bases and the J gene end by 7 bases; junction bases not matched to a gene: 7. Germline CDR1 KGHSH, CDR2 LQKENI. The CDR3 DNA sequence: TGTGCCAGCTCCAGGACAGGGATGAGCGGGGAGCTGTTTTTT. This translates into CASSRTGMSGELFF.